A selection of T cell receptor beta chains follows, all from one sample in a study of CD8 T cells in Susac syndrome. TCRdb ran MiXCR on the immunoSEQ multiplex PCR reads and lists one entry per CDR3 protein. The table records 350,000 to 550,000 distinct CDR3 sequences, more than 80% of them present only once. Sequencing was carried out using CD8+ T cells from PBMCs. Receptor source: a human donor with multiple sclerosis. The CDR3 runs from the conserved cysteine through the conserved F or W. The D gene is left open where the match is weak. Clone size appears in some rows only: once, few, many, or a class for an expanded clone.

v_gene: TRBV5-1
d_gene: TRBD2
j_gene: TRBJ2-7
abundance: NA
CDR3nt: TGCGCCAGCAGCGTGATTGGCGGGGGGGCCGGGGAGCAGTACTTC
CDR3aa: CASSVIGGGAGEQYF

v_gene: TRBV6-2/TRBV6-3
d_gene: NA
j_gene: TRBJ1-1
abundance: NA
CDR3nt: TGTGCCAGCAGTTGGGGACCTTACACTGAAGCTTTCTTT
CDR3aa: CASSWGPYTEAFF

v_gene: TRBV20-1
d_gene: TRBD2
j_gene: TRBJ2-1
abundance: NA
CDR3nt: TGCAGTGCCAAAAGGACTAGCGGGAGTAGTTATTACAATGAGCAGTTCTTC
CDR3aa: CSAKRTSGSSYYNEQFF

v_gene: TRBV6-5
d_gene: NA
j_gene: TRBJ2-3
abundance: few
CDR3nt: TGTGCCAGCAGTTATGGAGGGTTTATAGATACGCAGTATTTT
CDR3aa: CASSYGGFIDTQYF

v_gene: TRBV6-1
d_gene: NA
j_gene: TRBJ1-1
abundance: NA
CDR3nt: TGTGCCAGCAGTGACAGGGGTCCGGACACTGAAGCTTTCTTT
CDR3aa: CASSDRGPDTEAFF

v_gene: TRBV5-8
d_gene: TRBD1
j_gene: TRBJ2-1
abundance: once
CDR3nt: TGTGCCAGCAGCTTGGTTTCGGGACAGATTTACAATGAGCAGTTCTTC
CDR3aa: CASSLVSGQIYNEQFF

v_gene: TRBV6-5
d_gene: TRBD1
j_gene: TRBJ1-4
abundance: once
CDR3nt: TGTGCCAGCAGTTACCTTGGACAGGGGGCGACTAATGAAAAACTGTTTTTT
CDR3aa: CASSYLGQGATNEKLFF

v_gene: TRBV7-2
d_gene: NA
j_gene: TRBJ2-1
abundance: NA
CDR3nt: TGTGCCAGCAGCTTCTACGGGAGATCAGTGGATGAGCAGTTCTTC
CDR3aa: CASSFYGRSVDEQFF

v_gene: TRBV28
d_gene: NA
j_gene: TRBJ1-5
abundance: NA
CDR3nt: TGTGCCAGCAGACAAGGGATCGGGCAGCCCCAGCATTTT
CDR3aa: CASRQGIGQPQHF

v_gene: TRBV20-1
d_gene: NA
j_gene: TRBJ2-7
abundance: NA
CDR3nt: TGCAGTGCCCTGGACAGAAGATCCTACGAGCAGTACTTC
CDR3aa: CSALDRRSYEQYF

v_gene: TRBV30
d_gene: TRBD2
j_gene: TRBJ2-5
abundance: NA
CDR3nt: TGTGCCTGGAGTCATAGCGGGAGGGTTCAGTACTTC
CDR3aa: CAWSHSGRVQYF

v_gene: TRBV7-9
d_gene: TRBD1
j_gene: TRBJ1-4
abundance: NA
CDR3nt: TGTGCCAGCAGGGGACAGGGGACTTGGGATGAAAAACTGTTTTTT
CDR3aa: CASRGQGTWDEKLFF

v_gene: TRBV6-2/TRBV6-3
d_gene: NA
j_gene: TRBJ2-7
abundance: NA
CDR3nt: TGTGCCAGCAGTTACCTCAACCAGGCGCGAGATAACGAGCAGTACTTC
CDR3aa: CASSYLNQARDNEQYF

v_gene: TRBV5-1
d_gene: NA
j_gene: TRBJ2-2
abundance: NA
CDR3nt: TGCGCCAGCAGTGATCTCGGGGGAAGCACCGGGGAGCTGTTTTTT
CDR3aa: CASSDLGGSTGELFF

v_gene: TRBV30
d_gene: NA
j_gene: TRBJ2-7
abundance: NA
CDR3nt: TGTGCCTGGAGTGTCGGGGTTCTCTACGAGCAGTACTTC
CDR3aa: CAWSVGVLYEQYF

v_gene: TRBV5-8
d_gene: NA
j_gene: TRBJ2-6
abundance: once
CDR3nt: TGTGCCAGCAGGAACAGGGAAGTAGTAGCCAACGTCCTGACTTTC
CDR3aa: CASRNREVVANVLTF

v_gene: TRBV3-1
d_gene: NA
j_gene: TRBJ2-7
abundance: NA
CDR3nt: TGTGCCAGCAGCCACGGGGACATCCTCAGGTACGAGCAGTACTTC
CDR3aa: CASSHGDILRYEQYF

v_gene: TRBV7-6
d_gene: NA
j_gene: TRBJ2-3
abundance: NA
CDR3nt: TGTGCCAGCAGCTTAAGTCGTGACTCCCCACTGTTCACAGATACGCAGTATTTT
CDR3aa: CASSLSRDSPLFTDTQYF

v_gene: TRBV28
d_gene: NA
j_gene: TRBJ1-1
abundance: NA
CDR3nt: TGTGCCAGCAGTTTGGGCGTTAGGGACACTGAAGCTTTCTTT
CDR3aa: CASSLGVRDTEAFF

v_gene: TRBV7-2
d_gene: TRBD2
j_gene: TRBJ2-3
abundance: once
CDR3nt: TGTGCCAGCAGCTTATGGCGGGAGCGGGGAGATACGCAGTATTTT
CDR3aa: CASSLWRERGDTQYF

v_gene: TRBV11-2
d_gene: TRBD1
j_gene: TRBJ2-5
abundance: NA
CDR3nt: TGTGCCAGCAGCTCCTTAGACAGGGAAGAGACCCAGTACTTC
CDR3aa: CASSSLDREETQYF

v_gene: TRBV29-1
d_gene: NA
j_gene: TRBJ2-7
abundance: few
CDR3nt: TGCAGCGTTGTCGATTACGAGCAGTACTTC
CDR3aa: CSVVDYEQYF

v_gene: TRBV28
d_gene: TRBD1
j_gene: TRBJ1-2
abundance: NA
CDR3nt: TGTGCCAGCACCACCGAGGAGAGGCGACAGGGTATATATGGCTACACCTTC
CDR3aa: CASTTEERRQGIYGYTF

v_gene: TRBV28
d_gene: NA
j_gene: TRBJ2-7
abundance: NA
CDR3nt: TGTGCCAGCAGTTTAGCAGGGCCCGGCGAGCAGTACTTC
CDR3aa: CASSLAGPGEQYF

v_gene: TRBV7-9
d_gene: NA
j_gene: TRBJ1-1
abundance: NA
CDR3nt: TGTGCCAGCAGCTTAACCCCCCCCGAAGCTTTCTTT
CDR3aa: CASSLTPPEAFF

v_gene: TRBV4-1
d_gene: NA
j_gene: TRBJ1-4
abundance: few
CDR3nt: TGCGCCAGCAGCCAATTTGCCGGGCTCGAGGAAAAACTGTTTTTT
CDR3aa: CASSQFAGLEEKLFF

v_gene: TRBV19
d_gene: TRBD2
j_gene: TRBJ2-7
abundance: NA
CDR3nt: TGTGCCAGTAGTATAGGCCAAGGACTAGCGGCTTACGAGCAGTACTTC
CDR3aa: CASSIGQGLAAYEQYF